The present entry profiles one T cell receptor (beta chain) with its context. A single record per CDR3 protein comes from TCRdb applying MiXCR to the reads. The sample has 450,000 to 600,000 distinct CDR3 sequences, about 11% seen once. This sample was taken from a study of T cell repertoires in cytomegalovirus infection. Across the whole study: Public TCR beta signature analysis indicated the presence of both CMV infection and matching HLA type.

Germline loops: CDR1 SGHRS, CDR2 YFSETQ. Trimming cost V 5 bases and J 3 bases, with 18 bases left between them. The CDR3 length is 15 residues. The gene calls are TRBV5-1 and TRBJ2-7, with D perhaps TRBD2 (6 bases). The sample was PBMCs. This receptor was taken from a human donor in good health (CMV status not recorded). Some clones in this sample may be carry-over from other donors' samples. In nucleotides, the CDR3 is TGCGCCAGCAGACCAGTCGGGGGTCCGATCTACGAGCAGTACTTC. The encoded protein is CASRPVGGPIYEQYF.